The rows below give T cell receptor beta chains drawn from one sample of a study of blood T cell repertoires in COVID-19. Using immunoSEQ multiplex PCR, the repertoire was profiled, and TCRdb retains in-frame clones only, with some absent. In the table there are about 440,000 clones, roughly 89% of which are singletons. The sequenced sample consisted of peripheral blood. The receptors here all came from a woman under 40 with acute or convalescent COVID-19. Both conserved end residues are part of each CDR3. The D gene is left open where the match is weak. The size of a clone is reported for some rows only, either as once, few or many, or as a class for expanded clones.

TRBJ1-1 - - TRBV28 TGTGCCAGCAGTTTTCAGGGCAGTAACACTGAAGCTTTCTTT CASSFQGSNTEAFF
TRBJ1-2 TRBD1 - TRBV19 TGTGCCAGTAGTATCGGGGGACAGGGGAACTATGGCTACACCTTC CASSIGGQGNYGYTF
TRBJ2-3 TRBD1 - TRBV7-9 TGTGCCAGCAGCAACCGGGACAGGGGTCCTGATACGCAGTATTTT CASSNRDRGPDTQYF
TRBJ1-5 - - TRBV12-3/TRBV12-4 TGTGCCAGCAGCCTCAGTAGCAATCAGCCCCAGCATTTT CASSLSSNQPQHF
TRBJ1-2 - - TRBV27 TGTGCCAGCACTCCCTTGGGGGCAGGGACCCGGGGTGGCTACACCTTC CASTPLGAGTRGGYTF
TRBJ1-6 TRBD1 - TRBV6-1 TGTGCCAGCAGCCAGGGGGAGTGGTCACCCCTCCACTTT CASSQGEWSPLHF
TRBJ1-4 - - TRBV30 TGTGCCTGGAGTCTTGGCAGGGCTGAAAAACTGTTTTTT CAWSLGRAEKLFF
TRBJ1-2 - few TRBV6-1 TGTGCCAGCAGTGAGCGCTATGGCTACACCTTC CASSERYGYTF
TRBJ2-5 - - TRBV6-2/TRBV6-3 TGTGCCAGCAGTTGGCATACGGGGGTGGGTGGAGAGACCCAGTACTTC CASSWHTGVGGETQYF
TRBJ1-5 TRBD1 - TRBV23-1 TGCGCCAGCAGTCGATCTACCCCGGGGACAGGGGGCCCTATTATTAGCAATCAGCCCCAGCATTTT CASSRSTPGTGGPIISNQPQHF
TRBJ2-1 - - TRBV19 TGTGCCAGTAGTGAACGTTTGGCCAATGAGCAGTTCTTC CASSERLANEQFF
TRBJ1-2 - - TRBV24-1 TGTGCCACCAGTGAGGATGACCGGGTCTATGGCTACACCTTC CATSEDDRVYGYTF
TRBJ2-1 TRBD2 once TRBV7-2 TGTGCCAGCAGCTACCAAACGACTAGCGGAAGTGAGCAGTTCTTC CASSYQTTSGSEQFF
TRBJ2-3 - - TRBV9 TGTGCCAGCAGTGAGGGCCGCCTGAGCACAGATACGCAGTATTTT CASSEGRLSTDTQYF
TRBJ2-5 - - TRBV21-1 TGTGCCAGCAGCAAAACTGACTCGGGACAGAAAGAGACCCAGTACTTC CASSKTDSGQKETQYF
TRBJ2-2 TRBD2 - TRBV27 TGTGCCAGCAGTCCAATTAGCGGGGGGGACACCGGGGAGCTGTTTTTT CASSPISGGDTGELFF
TRBJ2-3 TRBD1 - TRBV15 TGTGCCACCAGCAGGCAGACAGGGGAAGATACGCAGTATTTT CATSRQTGEDTQYF
TRBJ2-2 TRBD1 - TRBV4-1 TGCGCCAGCAGCCCACTGGGACAGGGGCTTAACACCGGGGAGCTGTTTTTT CASSPLGQGLNTGELFF
TRBJ1-1 TRBD1 - TRBV3-1/TRBV3-2 TGTGCCAGCAGACCCATGACAGGGGGGAACACTGAAGCTTTCTTT CASRPMTGGNTEAFF
TRBJ2-1 - once TRBV19 TGTGCCACTGACGCGGGACAGTCTAACAATGAGCAGTTCTTC CATDAGQSNNEQFF
TRBJ2-5 TRBD1 - TRBV3-1/TRBV3-2 TGTGCCAGCAGCCAAGGAGGGGGCCGGAGGGAGACCCAGTACTTC CASSQGGGRRETQYF
TRBJ2-3 TRBD2 - TRBV13 TGTGCCAGTTCACCTCGGGGGGATACAGATACGCAGTATTTT CASSPRGDTDTQYF
TRBJ1-2 - - TRBV5-1 TGCGCCAGCAGCTTAACTAGTAACTATGGCTACACCTTC CASSLTSNYGYTF
TRBJ1-4 TRBD1 - TRBV24-1 TGTGCCACCAGTGACGCCGGGACAGGGGATGAAAAACTGTTTTTT CATSDAGTGDEKLFF
TRBJ2-1 - - TRBV7-8 TGTGCCAGCAGCCGAGACCGTCAGGGCTACAATGAGCAGTTCTTC CASSRDRQGYNEQFF
TRBJ1-2 - - TRBV28 TGTGCCAGCAGTATAACAGGGATCCCCTATGGCTACACCTTC CASSITGIPYGYTF
TRBJ2-5 TRBD2 - TRBV7-9 TGTGCCAGCAGCTTGGGGACTAGCGGGGGACAAGAGACCCAGTACTTC CASSLGTSGGQETQYF
TRBJ2-1 - - TRBV5-5 TGTGCCAGCAGCTTGCTACATGAGCAGTTCTTC CASSLLHEQFF
TRBJ2-1 TRBD2 many TRBV11-2 TGTGCCAGCAGCTGGGGGACTAGCGGAAACAATGAGCAGTTCTTC CASSWGTSGNNEQFF
TRBJ2-1 - - TRBV6-6 TGTGCCAGCAGTTACGGCAGGGGATCCAATGAGCAGTTCTTC CASSYGRGSNEQFF
TRBJ1-1 TRBD1 once TRBV7-2 TGTGCCAGCAGCTGGGGACAGAATCTGAACACTGAAGCTTTCTTT CASSWGQNLNTEAFF
TRBJ2-4 TRBD2 - TRBV2 TGTGCCAGCAGAGGAGCGGGGGGCTCCAAAAACATTCAGTACTTC CASRGAGGSKNIQYF
TRBJ1-3 TRBD1 - TRBV14 TGTGCCAGCAGCCTCCGGGACAGGGGGTCGGCTGGAAACACCATATATTTT CASSLRDRGSAGNTIYF
TRBJ2-3 TRBD1 - TRBV7-9 TGTGCCAGCACCGCAAGACAGGGGGGAGATACGCAGTATTTT CASTARQGGDTQYF
TRBJ1-2 TRBD1 few TRBV2 TGTGCCAGCAGTACGGGACAGGGGGCGGAAGGCTACACCTTC CASSTGQGAEGYTF
TRBJ2-1 - - TRBV5-5 TGTGCCAGCAGCACTACCGGGACACCCTACAATGAGCAGTTCTTC CASSTTGTPYNEQFF
TRBJ2-2 - - TRBV28 TGTGCCAGCAGTTTCCTCAGAACCGGGGAGCTGTTTTTT CASSFLRTGELFF
TRBJ2-3 - - TRBV6-4 TGTGCCAGCAGTCCAGGACTATTCACAGATACGCAGTATTTT CASSPGLFTDTQYF
TRBJ2-7 TRBD1 - TRBV5-6 TGTGCCAGCAGTTCACCGGGACAGGGCTACGAGCAGTACTTC CASSSPGQGYEQYF
TRBJ2-5 TRBD2 - TRBV11-3 TGTGCCAGCAGCTTGGGCGAAGCGGGGGGGGATCAAGAGACCCAGTACTTC CASSLGEAGGDQETQYF
TRBJ1-5 - - TRBV2 TGTGCCAGCAGGGACAGCGGGGGTCAGCCCCAGCATTTT CASRDSGGQPQHF
TRBJ1-2 - - TRBV6-5 TGTGCCAGCAGTACGGACACGCGATATGGCTACACCTTC CASSTDTRYGYTF
TRBJ1-6 TRBD1 few TRBV5-4 TGTGCCAGCAACAGGGACAGGGATAATTCACCCCTCCACTTT CASNRDRDNSPLHF
TRBJ2-7 - - TRBV27 TGTGCCAGCTCCACCTCGAGGAGCTACGAGCAGTACTTC CASSTSRSYEQYF
TRBJ2-1 - - TRBV7-9 TGTGCCAGCAGCTCCGGACAGCCAGAGCAGTTCTTC CASSSGQPEQFF
TRBJ2-5 - - TRBV10-1 TGCGCCAGCATTTGGGGCCGAGAGACCCAGTACTTC CASIWGRETQYF
TRBJ1-1 - - TRBV6-5 TGTGCCAGCAGTTACTCGAGTTCCCCAGGGAGGACTGAAGCTTTCTTT CASSYSSSPGRTEAFF
TRBJ1-5 TRBD1 few TRBV19 TGTGCCAGTAGTACGCTCGGACAGGGGGAGGGTCAGCCCCAGCATTTT CASSTLGQGEGQPQHF
TRBJ1-5 TRBD1 - TRBV2 TGTGCCAGCAGTGAAACAGGGGGCGCATATCAGCCCCAGCATTTT CASSETGGAYQPQHF
TRBJ1-1 - - TRBV12-1 TGTGCCAGCAGCTTTCCACTCTCATCTGCGAACACTGAAGCTTTCTTT CASSFPLSSANTEAFF
TRBJ1-1 TRBD1 - TRBV19 TGTGCCAGTAGTATACGGGCAGGGGGCCAGTCCATGAACACTGAAGCTTTCTTT CASSIRAGGQSMNTEAFF
TRBJ1-2 TRBD1 - TRBV7-9 TGTGCCAGCAGCTCCGGACAGGCGCCTGTCTATGGCTACACCTTC CASSSGQAPVYGYTF
TRBJ1-1 - - TRBV30 TGTGCCTGGTCGAACATGAACACTGAAGCTTTCTTT CAWSNMNTEAFF
TRBJ1-6 TRBD1 few TRBV4-2 TGTGCCAGCAGCCAGCGCCCGACAGGGCGAAATTCACCCCTCCACTTT CASSQRPTGRNSPLHF